This T cell receptor (beta chain) was sequenced during a study of blood T cell repertoires in COVID-19. Looking at the study overall: Whether acute or convalescent, the COVID-19 samples came from the United States, Italy and Spain. Sample material is recorded as cDNA or gDNA derived from T cells, B-cell-depleted T cells, or PBMCs.

The germline V and J ends were trimmed by 0 bases and 4 bases, with 12 bases remaining between them. Germline V CDR1 and CDR2: LGHDT, YNNKEL (reference sequence). The CDR3 contains 15 residues. This clone was counted a few times. Original processing methods: Counts of nucleated cells, estimated from reference gene primer amplification, were obtained. Data came from immunoSEQ multiplex PCR; TCRdb stores just in-frame clones and leaves some out. V and J calls plus clone size are reproduced from that table; the DNA served to infer D and trimming. The sample records around 170,000 clones, roughly nine tenths being singletons.

This sequence joins TRBV3-1 (or the pseudogene TRBV3-2) and TRBJ1-2; no firm D call. Source material: peripheral blood. The source is a man aged 18 to 29 who had recovered from COVID-19. CDR3 in DNA: TGTGCCAGCAGCCAAGACGGTCCTACAGTCTATGGCTACACCTTC. This translates into CASSQDGPTVYGYTF.